These 9 T cell receptor beta chains share one sample of origin, sequenced in a study of CD8+ T cells in alopecia areata. Sequencing used cDNA as its template, made by extracting RNA and reverse transcribing it. This table comes from immunoSEQ multiplex PCR, and its TCRdb copy is limited to in-frame clones, with some not included. This table holds around 80,000 clones, just over 50% found once. The material sequenced was NKG2D-high CD8+ T cells sorted from blood. The receptors stem from a human donor with alopecia areata.

This clone was seen more than once but under ten times. The rearrangement joins TRBV2 to TRBJ2-7; possibly TRBD1 or TRBD2 for D (5 bases each). This CDR3 contains 15 residues. Germline V CDR1 and CDR2: SNHLY, FYNNEI. V was clipped by 3 bases and J by 4 bases, with 16 bases between them. The CDR3 reads CASSDASRGHYEQYF. CDR3 sequence (DNA): TGTGCCAGCAGTGATGCATCGAGGGGTCATTACGAGCAGTACTTC.

The chain has TRBV10-3 and TRBJ2-2; 7 bases map to TRBD2. The CDR3 runs to 15 residues. Trimming cost V 6 bases and J 3 bases; bases outside gene matches: 7. Germline V gives CDR1 ENHRY, CDR2 SYGVKD. DNA for the CDR3: TGTGCCATCAGCCCGGGGACTACAGACACCGGGGAGCTGTTTTTT. This sequence encodes CAISPGTTDTGELFF.

V is TRBV23-1 and J is TRBJ2-7; no reliable D call. TRBV23-1 is assigned to the ORF class and has an uncertain function. Trimming left V 8 bases short and J 1 base short, with 9 bases between. The CDR3 covers 12 residues. The CDR3 here is CASGPKSYEQYF. DNA of the CDR3: TGCGCCAGCGGGCCTAAATCCTACGAGCAGTACTTC.

The gene calls are TRBV13 and TRBJ2-5; D call uncertain. The germline gives CDR1 PRHDT, CDR2 FYEKMQ (reference sequence). V lost 2 bases and J 3 bases, leaving 10 bases between the germline ends. The CDR3 has 14 amino acids. The CDR3 DNA reads TGTGCCAGCAGCTTAAAGGCGGCGGAAGAGACCCAGTACTTC. Translated: CASSLKAAEETQYF. The whole variable domain, remainder taken from reference TRBV13 and TRBJ2-5, is AAGVIQSPRHLIKEKRETATLKCYPIPRHDTVYWYQQGPGQDPQFLISFYEKMQSDKGSIPDRFSAQQFSDYHSELNMSSLELGDSALYFCASSLKAAEETQYFGPGTRLLVL.

The chain joins TRBV6-5 to TRBJ1-2, with a weak D call TRBD1 (6 bases). Germline loops: CDR1 MNHEY, CDR2 SVGAGI. With 8 bases removed from V and 4 bases from J, the gap between germline ends came to 11 bases. The CDR3 has 12 amino acids. CDR3 DNA sequence: TGTGCCAGCGGGAGGGACACCTATGGCTACACCTTC. Protein product: CASGRDTYGYTF.

The rearrangement uses TRBV30 and TRBJ1-1, with 8 bases lining up with TRBD1. J lost 6 bases, V lost 3 bases, and 9 bases had no gene match. This CDR3 is built from 14 residues. Germline V gene sequence: CDR1 GTSNPN, CDR2 SVGIG (reference sequence). CDR3: CAWRRGQGVSEAFF. For the CDR3, the DNA is TGTGCCTGGAGGCGTGGACAGGGAGTGTCTGAAGCTTTCTTT.

This chain connects TRBV6-5 to TRBJ2-7; D is undetermined. Per germline, CDR1 MNHEY and CDR2 SVGAGI. The V gene lost 5 bases and the J gene lost 2 bases, with 10 bases spanning the gap. This CDR3 is 13 amino acids long. As DNA, the CDR3 is TGTGCCAGCAGTGAGGACGGCCCCTACGAGCAGTACTTC. Translation: CASSEDGPYEQYF.

The chain joins TRBV27 to TRBJ2-3, with D unresolved. The CDR3 is 14 amino acids. Germline V gene data show CDR1 as MNHEY and CDR2 as SMNVEV (reference sequence). With 5 bases removed from V and 2 bases from J, the gap between germline ends came to 11 bases. DNA of the CDR3: TGTGCCAGCAGTACTTTCGGATACACAGATACGCAGTATTTT. This translates into CASSTFGYTDTQYF.

The chain's CDR3 is CASRPGQGASYEQYF. The CDR3 region has the DNA TGTGCCAGTAGACCGGGACAGGGGGCATCATACGAGCAGTACTTC. The chain combines TRBV19 with TRBJ2-7, with 12 bases identical to TRBD1. Germline V gene data show CDR1 as LNHDA and CDR2 as SQIVND (reference sequence). Trimming took 6 bases from V and 4 from J; bases not matched to a gene: 7. The CDR3 runs 15 residues.